This T cell receptor (beta chain) appears in the sequencing data of a study of blood T cell repertoires in COVID-19. On the study more broadly: Acute-phase and convalescent COVID-19 samples originated in the United States, Italy and Spain.

In the original processing: Estimation of nucleated cell counts relied on the amplification of reference gene primers. Clones were read by immunoSEQ multiplex PCR, and TCRdb kept only the in-frame ones, dropping some. V and J calls and clone size are copied from that table; D and trimming were computed from the DNA. The sample has approximately 60,000 clones; around 85% are singletons. Germline V gives CDR1 ENHRY, CDR2 SYGVKD. With 3 bases clipped from V and 2 bases from J, the junction kept 6 bases outside the gene matches. The CDR3 is 15 amino acids. The clonotype originates from a man aged 55 to 70 with acute or convalescent COVID-19. Source material: peripheral blood. The rearrangement uses TRBV10-3 and TRBJ2-5; 7 nucleotides align to TRBD1. For the CDR3, the DNA is TGTGCCATCAGTGACCTCCGGGACAGTCAAGAGACCCAGTACTTC. As protein: CAISDLRDSQETQYF.